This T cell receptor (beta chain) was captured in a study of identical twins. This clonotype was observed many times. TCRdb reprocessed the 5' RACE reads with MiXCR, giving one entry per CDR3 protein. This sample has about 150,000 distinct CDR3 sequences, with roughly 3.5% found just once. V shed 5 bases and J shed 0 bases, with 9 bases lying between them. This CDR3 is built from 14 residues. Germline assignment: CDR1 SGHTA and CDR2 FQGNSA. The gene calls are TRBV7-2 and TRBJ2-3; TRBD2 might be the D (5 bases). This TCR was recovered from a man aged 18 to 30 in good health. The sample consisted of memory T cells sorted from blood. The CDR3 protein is CASSERTSTDTQYF. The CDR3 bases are TGTGCCAGCAGCGAGAGGACTAGCACAGATACGCAGTATTTT.